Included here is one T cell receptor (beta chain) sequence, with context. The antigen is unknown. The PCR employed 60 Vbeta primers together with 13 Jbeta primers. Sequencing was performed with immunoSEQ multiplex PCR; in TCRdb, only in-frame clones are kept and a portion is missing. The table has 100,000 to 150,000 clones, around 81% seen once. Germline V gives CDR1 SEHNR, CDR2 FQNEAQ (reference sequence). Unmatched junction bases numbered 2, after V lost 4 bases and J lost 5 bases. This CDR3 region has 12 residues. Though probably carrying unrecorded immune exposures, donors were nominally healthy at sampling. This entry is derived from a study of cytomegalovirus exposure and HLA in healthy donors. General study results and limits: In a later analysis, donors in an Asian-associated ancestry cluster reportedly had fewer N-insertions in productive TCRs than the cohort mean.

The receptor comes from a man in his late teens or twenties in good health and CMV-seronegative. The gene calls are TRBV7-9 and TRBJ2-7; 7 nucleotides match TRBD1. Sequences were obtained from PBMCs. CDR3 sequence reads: CASSWDSHEQYF. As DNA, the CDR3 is TGTGCCAGCAGCTGGGACAGCCACGAGCAGTACTTC.